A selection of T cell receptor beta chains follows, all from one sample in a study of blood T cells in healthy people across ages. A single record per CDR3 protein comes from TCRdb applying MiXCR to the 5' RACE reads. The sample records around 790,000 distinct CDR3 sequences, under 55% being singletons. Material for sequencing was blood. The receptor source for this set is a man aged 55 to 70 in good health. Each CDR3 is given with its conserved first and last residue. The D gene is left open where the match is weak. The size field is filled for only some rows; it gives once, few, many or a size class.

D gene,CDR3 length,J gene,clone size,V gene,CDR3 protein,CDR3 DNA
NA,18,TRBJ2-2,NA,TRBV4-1,CASSQPAEQLALTGELFF,TGCGCCAGCAGCCAACCCGCGGAACAGCTAGCCCTCACCGGGGAGCTGTTTTTT
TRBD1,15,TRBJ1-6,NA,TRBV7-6,CASSLDLQGQSPLHF,TGTGCCAGCAGCTTAGATCTACAGGGGCAATCACCCCTCCACTTT
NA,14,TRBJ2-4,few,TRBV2,CASRRGIAKNIQYF,TGTGCCAGCAGACGCGGGATAGCCAAAAACATTCAGTACTTC
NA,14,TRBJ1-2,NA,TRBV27,CASSVSQVNYGYTF,TGTGCCAGCAGCGTATCCCAGGTTAACTATGGCTACACCTTC
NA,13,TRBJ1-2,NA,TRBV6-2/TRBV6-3,CASSDLDHNGYTF,TGTGCCAGCAGTGACTTGGACCACAATGGCTACACCTTC
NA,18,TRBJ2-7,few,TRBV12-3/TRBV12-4,CASSPPSFTGLSSHEQYF,TGTGCCAGCAGTCCACCCTCCTTCACAGGGTTAAGTTCCCACGAGCAGTACTTC
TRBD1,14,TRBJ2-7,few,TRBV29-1,CSVGLGQGDYEQYF,TGCAGCGTTGGGCTGGGACAGGGGGATTACGAGCAGTACTTC
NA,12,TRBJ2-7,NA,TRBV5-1,CASSQLESEQYF,TGCGCCAGCAGCCAGCTAGAGAGCGAGCAGTACTTC
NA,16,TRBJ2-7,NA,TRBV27,CASSMTAAIVSYEQYF,TGTGCCAGCAGTATGACAGCAGCCATTGTTTCCTACGAGCAGTACTTC
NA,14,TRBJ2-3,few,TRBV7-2,CASSLRSALDTQYF,TGTGCCAGCAGCTTAAGGTCGGCGCTAGATACGCAGTATTTT
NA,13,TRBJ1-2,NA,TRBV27,CSSSPLASPGYTF,TGTTCCAGCAGCCCTCTCGCTTCACCTGGCTACACCTTC
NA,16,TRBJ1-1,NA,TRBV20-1,CSARSGRAGVNTEAFF,TGCAGTGCGAGGAGTGGTCGGGCAGGGGTGAACACTGAAGCTTTCTTT
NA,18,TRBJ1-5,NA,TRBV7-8,CASSLAANGVSGNQPQHF,TGTGCCAGCAGCTTAGCCGCAAACGGAGTTTCGGGCAATCAGCCCCAGCATTTT
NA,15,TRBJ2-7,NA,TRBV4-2,CASSQAPGVYYEQYF,TGTGCCAGCAGCCAAGCACCCGGGGTCTACTACGAGCAGTACTTC
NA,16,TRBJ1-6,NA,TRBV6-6,CASSYVEGDYGSPLHF,TGTGCCAGCAGTTACGTGGAAGGAGATTATGGATCACCCCTCCACTTT
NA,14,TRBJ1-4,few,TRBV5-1,CASSSGPPTEKLFF,TGCGCCAGCAGCTCAGGACCACCTACTGAAAAACTGTTTTTT
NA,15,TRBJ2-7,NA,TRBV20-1,CSARDLMDNSYEQYF,TGCAGTGCTAGAGATTTGATGGACAATTCCTACGAGCAGTACTTC
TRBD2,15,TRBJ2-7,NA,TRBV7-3,CASSHRLAGASEQYF,TGTGCCAGCAGCCATCGACTAGCGGGGGCTAGTGAGCAGTACTTC
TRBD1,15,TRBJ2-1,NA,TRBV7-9,CASSPRTGIYNEQFF,TGTGCCAGCAGCCCAAGGACAGGTATCTACAATGAGCAGTTCTTC
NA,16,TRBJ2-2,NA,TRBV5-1,CASTLEGLSVTGELFF,TGCGCCAGCACCCTGGAGGGACTTAGCGTCACCGGGGAGCTGTTTTTT
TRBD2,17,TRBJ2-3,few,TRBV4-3,CASSQETSGGDHHTQYF,TGCGCCAGCAGCCAAGAAACGAGCGGGGGGGATCATCATACGCAGTATTTT
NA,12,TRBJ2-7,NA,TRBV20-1,CSAAILSYEQYF,TGCAGTGCTGCTATTCTTTCCTACGAGCAGTACTTC
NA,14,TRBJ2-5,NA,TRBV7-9,CASSSPGQWETQYF,TGTGCCAGCAGTTCCCCTGGCCAGTGGGAGACCCAGTACTTC
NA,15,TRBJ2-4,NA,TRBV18,CASSQGTVPQNIQYF,TGTGCCAGCTCTCAGGGGACTGTCCCACAAAACATTCAGTACTTC
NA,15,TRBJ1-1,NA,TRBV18,CASSPSRGTNTEAFF,TGTGCCAGCTCACCTTCCCGGGGGACGAACACTGAAGCTTTCTTT
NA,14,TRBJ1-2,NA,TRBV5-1,CASSLGRNNYGYTF,TGCGCCAGCAGCTTAGGACGGAATAACTATGGCTACACCTTC
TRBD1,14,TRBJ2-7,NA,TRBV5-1,CASSDNRGLGEQYF,TGCGCCAGCAGCGACAACAGGGGGCTGGGCGAGCAGTACTTC
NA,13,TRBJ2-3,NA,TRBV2,CASRGDQADTQYF,TGTGCCAGCCGTGGCGATCAGGCAGATACGCAGTATTTT
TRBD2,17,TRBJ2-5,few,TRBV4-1,CASSQDGVAGGQETQYF,TGCGCCAGCAGCCAAGATGGGGTAGCGGGGGGGCAAGAGACCCAGTACTTC
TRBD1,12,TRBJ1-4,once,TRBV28,CASRQGVRNLFF,TGTGCCAGCCGGCAGGGGGTACGTAATCTGTTTTTT
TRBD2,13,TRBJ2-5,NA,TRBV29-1,CSVDGLAGRPQYF,TGCAGCGTTGACGGACTAGCGGGGCGACCCCAGTACTTC
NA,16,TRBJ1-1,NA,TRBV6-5,CASSLRSYSVNTEAFF,TGTGCCAGCAGTTTACGGTCGTATTCCGTGAACACTGAAGCTTTCTTT
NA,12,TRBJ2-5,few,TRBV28,CASSPPLETQYF,TGTGCCAGCAGTCCTCCCCTAGAGACCCAGTACTTC
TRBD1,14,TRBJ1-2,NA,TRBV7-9,CASSPVTGNYGYTF,TGTGCCAGCAGCCCCGTGACAGGGAACTATGGCTACACCTTC
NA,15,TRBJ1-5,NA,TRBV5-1,CASSLDSHSNQPQHF,TGCGCCAGCAGCTTGGACAGCCATAGCAATCAGCCCCAGCATTTT
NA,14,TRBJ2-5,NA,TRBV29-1,CSVEAPRWEETQYF,TGCAGCGTTGAAGCCCCTCGCTGGGAAGAGACCCAGTACTTC
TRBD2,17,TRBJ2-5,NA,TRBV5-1,CASSLGPSAGGMDEQYF,TGCGCCAGCAGCTTGGGTCCCTCAGCGGGGGGGATGGATGAGCAGTACTTC
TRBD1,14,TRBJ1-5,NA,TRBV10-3,CAIGTGDSNQPQHF,TGTGCCATCGGGACAGGTGATAGCAATCAGCCCCAGCATTTT
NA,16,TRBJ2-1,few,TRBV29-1,CSVEGLSSFIYNEQFF,TGCAGCGTTGAAGGTCTGTCTAGCTTTATCTACAATGAGCAGTTCTTC
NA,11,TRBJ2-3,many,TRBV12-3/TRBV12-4,CASSLGDTQYF,TGTGCCAGCAGCTTAGGGGATACGCAGTATTTT
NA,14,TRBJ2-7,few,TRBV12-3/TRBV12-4,CASSPHWSSYEQYF,TGTGCCAGCAGTCCCCACTGGAGCTCCTACGAGCAGTACTTC
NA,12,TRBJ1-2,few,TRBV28,CASSRIDYGYTF,TGTGCCAGCAGTCGGATCGACTATGGCTACACCTTC
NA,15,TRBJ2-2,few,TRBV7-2,CASSPSIRETGELFF,TGTGCCAGCAGTCCATCAATCAGGGAAACCGGGGAGCTGTTTTTT
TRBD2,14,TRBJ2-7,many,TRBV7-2,CASRRGGDSYEQYF,TGTGCCAGCAGGCGCGGGGGAGACTCCTACGAGCAGTACTTC
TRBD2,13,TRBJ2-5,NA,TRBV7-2,CASSLAERREQYF,TGTGCCAGCAGCTTAGCAGAGCGGCGGGAGCAGTACTTC
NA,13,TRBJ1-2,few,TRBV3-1,CASSQKLGLGYTF,TGTGCCAGCAGCCAAAAGCTGGGGCTTGGCTACACCTTC
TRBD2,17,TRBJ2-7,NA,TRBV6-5,CASRSTSGGTPLYEQYF,TGTGCCAGCAGATCTACTAGCGGGGGCACTCCCCTTTACGAGCAGTACTTC
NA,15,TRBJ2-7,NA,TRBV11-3,CASSPGGDTSYEQYF,TGTGCTAGCAGCCCAGGTGGGGACACGTCCTACGAGCAGTACTTC
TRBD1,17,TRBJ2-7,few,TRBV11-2,CASSLRGDRGVFHEQYF,TGTGCCAGCAGCCTTAGAGGTGACAGGGGCGTTTTCCACGAGCAGTACTTC
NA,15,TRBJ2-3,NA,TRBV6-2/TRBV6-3,CAIVRDPRRTDTQYF,TGTGCCATCGTCCGGGACCCCCGGCGCACAGATACGCAGTATTTT
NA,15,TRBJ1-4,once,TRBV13,CASSRRGTTNEKLFF,TGTGCCAGCAGCCGACGGGGGACAACTAATGAAAAACTGTTTTTT
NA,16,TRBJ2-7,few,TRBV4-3,CASSQGVTGPSDEQYF,TGCGCCAGCAGCCAAGGGGTTACAGGCCCGTCTGACGAGCAGTACTTC
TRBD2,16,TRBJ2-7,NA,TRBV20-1,CSARVASGGGTYEQYF,TGCAGTGCTAGAGTGGCTAGCGGGGGGGGGACCTACGAGCAGTACTTC
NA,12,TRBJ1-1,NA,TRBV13,CASSPGGIEAFF,TGTGCCAGCAGCCCCGGAGGTATTGAAGCTTTCTTT
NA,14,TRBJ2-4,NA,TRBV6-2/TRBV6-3,CASGPGPSGDIQYF,TGTGCCAGCGGCCCGGGACCGTCAGGGGACATTCAGTACTTC
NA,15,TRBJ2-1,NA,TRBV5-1,CASSLELYSYNEQFF,TGCGCCAGCAGCTTGGAGCTATACTCCTACAATGAGCAGTTCTTC
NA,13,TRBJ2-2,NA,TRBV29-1,CSVEGQNTGELFF,TGCAGCGTAGAAGGACAGAACACCGGGGAGCTGTTTTTT
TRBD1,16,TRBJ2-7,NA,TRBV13,CASSLGGGQGLYEQYF,TGTGCCAGCAGCTTAGGCGGGGGACAGGGGCTCTACGAGCAGTACTTC
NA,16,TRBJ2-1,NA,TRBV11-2,CASSPSRGLSYNEQFF,TGTGCCAGCAGCCCCTCAAGAGGCCTGTCCTACAATGAGCAGTTCTTC
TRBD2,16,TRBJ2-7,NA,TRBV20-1,CSALTQLAGAIYEQYF,TGCAGTGCCCTTACCCAACTAGCGGGTGCGATCTACGAGCAGTACTTC